Following are 20 T cell receptor beta chains from one sample sequenced in a study of blood T cell repertoires in COVID-19. Here immunoSEQ multiplex PCR was the method, and the copy in TCRdb shows in-frame clones only, minus some. The sample lists 150,000 to 200,000 clones, 90% seen once, with about a sixth in the top ten. The sequenced sample consisted of peripheral blood. These receptors all come from a man in his 60s with active or convalescent COVID-19.

This rearrangement joins TRBV5-1 to TRBJ1-2; D uncertain. V was shortened by 1 base and J by 1 base, with 8 bases between the two germline ends. This CDR3 has 14 amino acids. In germline, CDR1 is SGHRS, CDR2 YFSETQ. DNA of the CDR3: TGCGCCAGCAGCTTGCGTTCAGATAACTATGGCTACACCTTC. Its translation: CASSLRSDNYGYTF.

This chain joins TRBV12-3 or TRBV12-4 and TRBJ2-3, with D possibly being TRBD1 (7 bases). V was cut by 6 bases and J by 10 bases, with 17 bases left in between. This CDR3 contains 13 residues. This CDR3 reads CASRKTRGAAQYF. DNA for the CDR3: TGTGCCAGCAGGAAGACCAGGGGGGCGGCGCAGTATTTT.

The gene calls are TRBV5-5 and TRBJ2-6; the match to TRBD1 covers 10 bases. The CDR3 is made up of 17 amino acids. After removal of 4 bases from V and 3 bases from J, the junction contained 7 bases not matched to a gene. Germline CDR1 is SGHKS and CDR2 is YYEKEE (reference sequence). CDR3 coding DNA: TGTGCCAGCAGCCCGAGGACAGGGGGTAATGGGGCCAACGTCCTGACTTTC. Its protein product is CASSPRTGGNGANVLTF. Using reference TRBV5-5 and TRBJ2-6 for the parts outside the CDR3, the full variable domain is DAGVTQSPTHLIKTRGQQVTLRCSPISGHKSVSWYQQVLGQGPQFIFQYYEKEERGRGNFPDRFSARQFPNYSSELNVNALLLGDSALYLCASSPRTGGNGANVLTFGAGSRLTVL.

About this clone itself: Distinct nucleotide sequences in the sample also encode this CDR3. Here the CDR3 reads CASSIRGPGELFF. The CDR3 DNA sequence: TGTGCCAGTAGTATTAGGGGGCCCGGGGAGCTGTTTTTT. The chain has TRBV19 and TRBJ2-2, with 7 positions matching TRBD1. This CDR3 has 13 residues. CDR1 is LNHDA and CDR2 is SQIVND in the germline V gene (reference sequence). Trimming took 3 bases from V and 6 from J; bases not matched to a gene: 1.

The chain combines TRBV6-5 with TRBJ1-3, with TRBD1 identical over 7 bases. The CDR3 spans 15 residues. Trimming cost V 3 bases and J 8 bases; bases outside gene matches: 10. Germline loops: CDR1 MNHEY, CDR2 SVGAGI. The CDR3 nucleotides are TGTGCCAGCAGTTATTCCGGAACAGGGGTAGACACCATATATTTT. Translation: CASSYSGTGVDTIYF.

This rearrangement joins TRBV5-1 to TRBJ1-1, with 7 bases lining up with TRBD1. The germline CDR1 and CDR2 sequences are SGHRS and YFSETQ. Trimming removed 3 bases from V and 5 bases from J; junction bases left unmatched: 10. This CDR3 is 15 amino acids long. Here the CDR3 DNA reads TGCGCCAGCAGCTCCGGGACAGTCTTTGCTACTGAAGCTTTCTTT. This translates into CASSSGTVFATEAFF.

The chain combines TRBV18 with TRBJ2-5; D is unresolved. V was trimmed by 0 bases and J by 5 bases, leaving 4 bases between them. Germline CDR1 and CDR2: KGHSH and LQKENI. The CDR3 extends over 12 amino acids. The DNA of the CDR3 is TGTGCCAGCTCACCACCGGAGGAGACCCAGTACTTC. Its protein product is CASSPPEETQYF.

V is TRBV21-1 and J is TRBJ1-3; the table's TRBD1 call for D was not verified on the DNA. TRBV21-1 has pseudogene status. The CDR3 is 16 amino acids. CDR3 residues: CASSKGHRVGGNTIYF. The CDR3 nucleotides are TGTGCCAGCAGCAAAGGTCACAGGGTGGGTGGAAACACCATATATTTT.

The J gene is TRBJ2-1, the V gene TRBV27, with a possible D match to TRBD2 (5 bases). The V end lost 6 bases, the J end lost 7 bases, and 16 bases lay between the germline ends. Germline V gene lookup returns CDR1 MNHEY and CDR2 SMNVEV (reference sequence). CDR3 length: 14 amino acids. The CDR3 region is CASSRGVSSNEQFF. As DNA, the CDR3 is TGTGCCAGCAGCCGGGGTGTATCCAGTAATGAGCAGTTCTTC.

This clone appeared a single time. This rearrangement joins TRBV5-8 to TRBJ1-3, with D unresolved. CDR3 length equals 14 residues. Per germline, CDR1 SGHTS and CDR2 YDEGEE. Trimming took 0 bases from V and 1 from J, leaving 5 bases between them. This CDR3 reads CASSLAVSGNTIYF. The CDR3 DNA reads as TGTGCCAGCAGCTTGGCCGTATCTGGAAACACCATATATTTT.

The J gene is TRBJ1-1, the V gene TRBV27, with 9 bases identical to TRBD1. With V trimmed by 3 bases and J by 1 base, 6 bases remained unmatched. The CDR3 sequence is 16 residues long. Germline V lookup: CDR1 MNHEY, CDR2 SMNVEV (reference sequence). CDR3 DNA: TGTGCCAGCAGTTTTATTGGACAGGGGCCGAACACTGAAGCTTTCTTT. Its translation: CASSFIGQGPNTEAFF.

In this sample, this clone turned up once. The rearrangement joins TRBV4-1 to TRBJ2-7; 8 nucleotides match TRBD1. Per the germline V gene, CDR1 is MGHRA and CDR2 is YSYEKL. V lost 2 bases, J lost 0 bases, and 9 bases stayed unmatched. The CDR3 is made up of 17 amino acids. CDR3 in DNA: TGCGCCAGCAGCCAACTACCCGGGACAGGTATCTCCTACGAGCAGTACTTC. As protein: CASSQLPGTGISYEQYF.

The chain is built from TRBV18 and TRBJ1-1; D is unresolved. The CDR3 is made up of 14 amino acids. The germline V gene has CDR1 KGHSH and CDR2 LQKENI. Between the trimmed V and J ends, which lost 3 bases and 4 bases, there was a span of 12 bases. The CDR3 is CASSPGGEGTEAFF. DNA of the CDR3: TGTGCCAGCTCACCGGGCGGGGAAGGCACTGAAGCTTTCTTT.

The CDR3 DNA follows: TGTGCCAGTAGTATACAGGGGGCCGACACTGAAGCTTTCTTT. It yields the protein CASSIQGADTEAFF. The chain joins TRBV19 to TRBJ1-1; 8 bases are shared with TRBD1. The germline V gene encodes CDR1 LNHDA and CDR2 SQIVND (reference sequence). The trim removed 2 bases at V and 3 bases at J, leaving 2 bases unmatched. The CDR3 runs to 14 residues.

The chain combines TRBV5-1 with TRBJ1-1; the match to TRBD1 covers 8 bases. The CDR3 loop spans 14 amino acids. V dropped 0 bases and J dropped 4; count of bases not matched to a gene: 2. The germline V gene encodes CDR1 SGHRS and CDR2 YFSETQ. This CDR3 is CASSLDGQGTEAFF. Here the CDR3 DNA reads TGCGCCAGCAGCTTGGACGGACAGGGCACTGAAGCTTTCTTT.

The chain joins TRBV6-6 to TRBJ1-2; 7 bases map to TRBD1. Per germline, CDR1 MNHNY and CDR2 SVGAGI (reference sequence). The CDR3 extends over 14 amino acids. Losses at the gene ends were 6 bases for V and 4 bases for J; bases not matched to a gene: 8. CDR3 coding DNA: TGTGCCAGCAGCCACCGGGACAGAGTCTATGGCTACACCTTC. Translated, it gives CASSHRDRVYGYTF.

V gene TRBV6-6 combines with J gene TRBJ1-5, with D unclear. The length of the CDR3 is 14 residues. The germline V gene has CDR1 MNHNY and CDR2 SVGAGI (reference sequence). V lost 3 bases, J lost 3 bases, and 9 bases lay in between. The CDR3 reads CASSYTRTNQPQHF. CDR3 DNA: TGTGCCAGCAGTTATACTCGCACCAATCAGCCCCAGCATTTT.

The chain employs TRBV29-1 and TRBJ2-5; D possibly corresponds to TRBD2 (6 bases). V shed 4 bases and J shed 5 bases, with 11 bases lying between them. The CDR3 extends over 12 amino acids. Germline CDR1 reads SQVTM; CDR2 reads ANQGSEA. CDR3 bases: TGCAGCGTTGCCGCGGCGGGGGAGACCCAGTACTTC. Protein: CSVAAAGETQYF.

The genes are TRBV6-5 and TRBJ1-6, with 7 bases identical to TRBD1. The junction had 9 bases not matched to a gene; V was cut back by 4 bases and J by 9 bases. In germline, CDR1 is MNHEY, CDR2 SVGAGI. This CDR3 is built from 15 residues. CDR3: CASSFTDRTGSPLHF. The DNA of the CDR3 is TGTGCCAGCAGTTTTACGGACAGGACTGGTTCACCCCTCCACTTT.

The chain couples TRBV19 to TRBJ1-2, with D possibly matching TRBD1 (5 bases). The CDR3 has 16 amino acids. V was trimmed by 3 bases and J by 3 bases, leaving 17 bases between them. Germline V CDR1 and CDR2: LNHDA, SQIVND (reference sequence). As DNA, the CDR3 is TGTGCCAGTAGTATGGGAGGCGCCCAGGGTGACTATGGCTACACCTTC. The encoded protein is CASSMGGAQGDYGYTF. The entire variable domain, with the rest obtained from reference TRBV19 and TRBJ1-2, is as follows: DGGITQSPKYLFRKEGQNVTLSCEQNLNHDAMYWYRQDPGQGLRLIYYSQIVNDFQKGDIAEGYSVSREKKESFPLTVTSAQKNPTAFYLCASSMGGAQGDYGYTFGSGTRLTVV.